These 21 T cell receptor beta chains originate from one sample sequenced in a study of T-cell memory formation after mild COVID-19. In TCRdb, the 5' RACE reads were re-called with MiXCR into one record per CDR3 protein. Of a few hundred thousand distinct CDR3 sequences listed, approximately 7.6% were seen once; the top ten hold around a fifth. The specimen was PBMCs or a T cell subset sorted from them (not recorded which). These receptors originate from a man aged 18 to 29 who had mild COVID-19 (a few samples of this study predate the infection). Cell type and time point are not known.

This clonotype was seen at least ten times. V and J are TRBV15 and TRBJ1-1, with 8 bases identical to TRBD1. Losses at the gene ends were 5 bases for V and 4 bases for J; bases not matched to a gene: 3. Germline CDR1 is LNHNV and CDR2 is YYDKDF (reference sequence). The CDR3 runs 13 residues. CDR3 in amino acids: CATSLQGATEAFF. DNA of the CDR3: TGTGCCACCAGCCTCCAGGGGGCCACTGAAGCTTTCTTT. The entire variable domain, with the rest obtained from reference TRBV15 and TRBJ1-1, is as follows: DAMVIQNPRYQVTQFGKPVTLSCSQTLNHNVMYWYQQKSSQAPKLLFHYYDKDFNNEADTPDNFQSRRPNTSFCFLDIRSPGLGDTAMYLCATSLQGATEAFFGQGTRLTVV.

This clonotype was picked up a small number of times. The chain is built from TRBV29-1 and TRBJ2-5, with unresolved D. This CDR3 comprises 10 residues. Germline values: CDR1 SQVTM, CDR2 ANQGSEA. Between the trimmed V and J ends, which lost 7 bases and 5 bases, there was a span of 8 bases. CDR3 bases: TGCAGCGGCCAGAGGGAGACCCAGTACTTC. As protein: CSGQRETQYF. Full variable domain (missing parts from reference TRBV29-1 and TRBJ2-5): SAVISQKPSRDICQRGTSLTIQCQVDSQVTMMFWYRQQPGQSLTLIATANQGSEATYESGFVIDKFPISRPNLTFSTLTVSNMSPEDSSIYLCSGQRETQYFGPGTRLLVL.

In this sample, this clonotype turned up many times. This rearrangement joins TRBV20-1 to TRBJ2-2, with D unresolved. The CDR3 covers 13 residues. Germline CDR1 reads DFQATT; CDR2 reads SNEGSKA (reference sequence). The germline V and J ends were trimmed by 6 bases and 1 base, with 9 bases remaining between them. This chain's CDR3 is CSAVHGNTGELFF. The CDR3 region has the DNA TGCAGTGCAGTTCACGGGAACACCGGGGAGCTGTTTTTT.

V usage is TRBV25-1 and J usage is TRBJ2-3; 11 bases map to TRBD1. CDR3 length: 16 amino acids. Germline trimming cut 1 base from V and 4 bases from J; bases unmatched to any gene: 4. The germline gives CDR1 MGHDK, CDR2 SYGVNS. The CDR3 DNA follows: TGTGCCAGCAGTGAATCGGGGACAGGGGGGTCAGATACGCAGTATTTT. Its protein is CASSESGTGGSDTQYF.

In this sample, this clonotype turned up many times. For the CDR3, the DNA is TGTGCCAGCAGCTTGACAGGGGGAAATTCACCCCTCCACTTT. Translating it yields CASSLTGGNSPLHF. The chain employs TRBV12-3 or TRBV12-4 and TRBJ1-6; TRBD1 matches at 9 bases. V dropped 6 bases and J dropped 7; count of bases not matched to a gene: 4. The CDR3 contains 14 residues.

This clonotype was counted between two and nine times. The CDR3 DNA follows: TGTGCCAGCAGTGGTAACAGGGGGACCGTCTACGAGCAGTACTTC. This sequence encodes CASSGNRGTVYEQYF. V is TRBV6-1 and J is TRBJ2-7, with 8 bases aligning to TRBD1. J gave up 3 bases and V 4 bases, and 8 bases lay outside the gene matches. The CDR3 covers 15 residues. The germline gives CDR1 MNHNS, CDR2 SASEGT.

This clonotype was detected only a few times. This rearrangement joins TRBV28 to TRBJ2-3; tentative D call: TRBD2 (5 bases). Germline assignment: CDR1 MDHEN and CDR2 SYDVKM. The V end lost 6 bases, the J end lost 9 bases, and 16 bases lay between the germline ends. This CDR3 region has 13 residues. The CDR3 loop reads CASRVSWERTQYF. CDR3 coding DNA: TGTGCCAGCAGGGTATCGTGGGAGAGGACGCAGTATTTT.

This clonotype was seen a few times. The V gene is TRBV12-3 or TRBV12-4, the J gene TRBJ1-1; TRBD1 matches 12 bases. This CDR3 is built from 17 residues. Trimming at V came to 7 bases and at J to 4 bases, leaving 13 bases not matched to a gene. The CDR3 sequence: CASKTPGTGGYSTEAFF. CDR3 coding DNA: TGTGCCAGCAAAACACCGGGGACAGGGGGCTATAGCACTGAAGCTTTCTTT.

In its sample, this clonotype was seen many times. The chain has TRBV5-1 and TRBJ1-2, with 7 bases matching TRBD1. This CDR3 is built from 13 residues. Unmatched junction bases numbered 8, after V lost 4 bases and J lost 8 bases. Germline CDR1 SGHRS, CDR2 YFSETQ. The CDR3 protein is CASSPGTAYGYTF. CDR3 DNA sequence: TGCGCCAGCAGCCCGGGGACAGCTTACGGCTACACCTTC.

The J gene is TRBJ2-5, the V gene TRBV7-2, with unresolved D. CDR1 and CDR2 (germline): SGHTA, FQGNSA. The V gene lost 6 bases and the J gene lost 2 bases, with 16 bases spanning the gap. The CDR3 spans 15 residues. CDR3 DNA sequence: TGTGCCAGCAGACCCGGCGGCAGCTCTCAAGAGACCCAGTACTTC. This encodes CASRPGGSSQETQYF. Full variable domain (outside the CDR3, taken from reference TRBV7-2 and TRBJ2-5): GAGVSQSPSNKVTEKGKDVELRCDPISGHTALYWYRQSLGQGLEFLIYFQGNSAPDKSGLPSDRFSAERTGGSVSTLTIQRTQQEDSAVYLCASRPGGSSQETQYFGPGTRLLVL.

This clonotype was detected only a few times. The DNA of the CDR3 is TGTGCCAGTAGTATCGGGGTGTACAATGAGCAGTTCTTC. Translating it yields CASSIGVYNEQFF. V usage is TRBV19 and J usage is TRBJ2-1, with D possibly TRBD2 on 5 matching bases. This CDR3 contains 13 residues. Trimming shortened V by 3 bases and J by 4 bases, and 7 bases separated the two germline ends. Germline loops: CDR1 LNHDA, CDR2 SQIVND (reference sequence).

This clonotype was seen repeatedly, ten times or more. V and J are TRBV5-1 and TRBJ2-7; D not certain. The CDR3 totals 13 residues. Germline lookup yields CDR1 SGHRS and CDR2 YFSETQ. V was clipped by 4 bases and J by 1 base, with 9 bases between them. CDR3 amino acids: CASSINLSYEQYF. The CDR3 coding sequence is TGCGCCAGCAGCATCAACCTTTCCTACGAGCAGTACTTC.

This clonotype was recorded many times. The rearrangement joins TRBV20-1 to TRBJ2-7; D is uncertain. Germline V gene data show CDR1 as DFQATT and CDR2 as SNEGSKA (reference sequence). The CDR3 contains 12 residues. Trimming stripped 7 bases from V and 0 bases from J, with 10 bases between. The CDR3 nucleotides read TGCAGTGTTGATGGAAGCTCCTACGAGCAGTACTTC. It codes for CSVDGSSYEQYF.

At least ten counts were recorded for this clonotype. DNA of the CDR3: TGTGCCAGCAGCTTAGGGTCTAGCGGGGGGTACCCAGATACGCAGTATTTT. Amino acids: CASSLGSSGGYPDTQYF. The chain couples TRBV7-6 to TRBJ2-3; 11 positions agree with TRBD2. The CDR3 has 17 amino acids. Germline V gene data show CDR1 as SGHVS and CDR2 as FNYEAQ. V was pared by 1 base and J by 4 bases, with 7 bases of the junction left unmatched.

This chain links TRBV6-2 or TRBV6-3 with TRBJ2-7; 7 nucleotides agree with TRBD1. The CDR3 contains 18 residues. The V gene's germline CDR1 is MNHEY and CDR2 SVGEGT. Trimming took 6 bases from V and 2 from J; bases not matched to a gene: 19. This CDR3 is CASRSLTAGGWSAYEQYF. In nucleotides, the CDR3 is TGTGCCAGCAGGAGCCTTACAGCAGGGGGATGGAGCGCCTACGAGCAGTACTTC.

This clonotype showed up just a few times. The CDR3 region is CASSYSGHGSNQPQHF. The CDR3 DNA reads TGTGCCAGCAGTTACTCGGGCCACGGGAGCAATCAGCCCCAGCATTTT. The chain combines TRBV6-5 with TRBJ1-5, with D unclear. CDR1 and CDR2 from the germline V gene are MNHEY and SVGAGI. The CDR3 is made up of 16 amino acids. Deletions cut 0 bases from V and 1 base from J, with 10 bases between.

Remarks on this clonotype: This sequence may be a read error, since a much larger clone differs from it by one base. The chain has TRBV2 and TRBJ2-4; 7 bases match TRBD2. CDR1 and CDR2 from the germline V gene are SNHLY and FYNNEI. The CDR3 has 15 residues. The CDR3 region has the DNA TGTGCCAGCAGTGACCACAGACTAGCCAAAAACATTGAGTACTTC. It codes for CASSDHRLAKNIEYF.

Many counts were recorded for this clonotype. The chain is built from TRBV6-2 or TRBV6-3 and TRBJ1-5; 7 bases agree with TRBD1. V lost 5 bases and J lost 2; bases outside the gene matches: 6. This CDR3 has 15 amino acids. CDR1 is MNHEY and CDR2 is SVGEGT in the germline V gene. The CDR3 here is CASSLQGTGNQPQHF. The CDR3 nucleotides are TGTGCCAGCAGTCTACAGGGGACCGGCAATCAGCCCCAGCATTTT.

A few counts support this clonotype. CDR3 loop: CASNVGGPGELFF. The CDR3 nucleotides are TGTGCCAGCAACGTCGGGGGGCCCGGGGAGCTGTTTTTT. V and J are TRBV12-3 or TRBV12-4 and TRBJ2-2, with D possibly being TRBD2 (7 bases). The V gene lost 7 bases and the J gene lost 6 bases, with 12 bases spanning the gap. The CDR3 contains 13 residues.

This clonotype was seen a handful of times. The chain employs TRBV10-3 and TRBJ2-3; 8 bases fit TRBD1. J gave up 2 bases and V 11 bases, and 6 bases lay outside the gene matches. From germline, CDR1 is ENHRY and CDR2 SYGVKD. This CDR3 spans 13 amino acids. The CDR3 DNA reads as TGTGCCCACCAGGGGGCCACCACAGATACGCAGTATTTT. Protein product: CAHQGATTDTQYF.

The chain recombines TRBV9 with TRBJ2-1; no reliable D call. V was pared by 6 bases and J by 0 bases, with 13 bases between. Per the germline V gene, CDR1 is SGDLS and CDR2 is YYNGEE. This CDR3 spans 15 amino acids. CDR3 sequence reads: CASTGRPSSYNEQFF. CDR3 in DNA: TGTGCCAGCACTGGACGCCCGAGCTCCTACAATGAGCAGTTCTTC.